These T cell receptor beta chains were read from a single sample in a study of shared clonotypes between healthy human individuals. Assay used: immunoSEQ multiplex PCR; TCRdb lists only in-frame clones, some missing. This sample has around 690,000 clones, with roughly 88% found just once. The sample comprised memory CD8+ T cells from PBMCs. These receptors were taken from a man between 18 and 35 years old in good health. Some clones in this sample may be carry-over from other donors' samples. CDR3s include the opening cysteine and the closing phenylalanine or tryptophan. D genes are given only for firm matches. Size values are once, few and many counts, or a class for expanded clones, and some rows have none.

clone_size,v_call,d_call,j_call,cdr3_nt,cdr3_aa
NA,TRBV19,NA,TRBJ2-7,TGTGCCAGTAGTACCCGGGACCCCAGAATCGAGCAGTACTTC,CASSTRDPRIEQYF
NA,TRBV21-1,NA,TRBJ2-4,TGTGCCAGCAGCAAAATAAGGTTCGCCGGGTGCAAAGCCAAAAACATTCAGTACTTC,CASSKIRFAGCKAKNIQYF
NA,TRBV7-3,TRBD1,TRBJ2-5,TGTGCCAGCAGCCAACTCACAGGGGCCGGAGGAGAGACCCAGTACTTC,CASSQLTGAGGETQYF
NA,TRBV27,NA,TRBJ1-5,TGTGCCAGCAGTCTAGAGGAGAATCAGCCCCAGCATTTT,CASSLEENQPQHF
many,TRBV15,NA,TRBJ2-6,TGTGCCACCAGCCCGGACAGCTCTGGGGCCAACGTCCTGACTTTC,CATSPDSSGANVLTF
NA,TRBV9,NA,TRBJ2-2,TGTGCCAGCAGCGTAGATGGGGGAACCGGGGAGCTGTTTTTT,CASSVDGGTGELFF
NA,TRBV27,TRBD2,TRBJ2-2,TGTGCCAGCACTACCCGACTAGCGGGAGATACCGGGGAGCTGTTTTTT,CASTTRLAGDTGELFF
NA,TRBV5-4,TRBD2,TRBJ2-2,TGTGCCAGCAGCTTGTACGGGAGGGAGAACACCGGGGAGCTGTTTTTT,CASSLYGRENTGELFF
NA,TRBV6-5,TRBD1,TRBJ1-1,TGTGCCAGCAGTTACTCGGCAGGGGGTAACACTGAAGCTTTCTTT,CASSYSAGGNTEAFF
NA,TRBV9,NA,TRBJ2-1,TGTGCCAGCAGCACCCCTGGACAACTCACACGCCCCTACAATGAGCAGTTCTTC,CASSTPGQLTRPYNEQFF
many,TRBV4-3,NA,TRBJ2-5,TGCGCCAGCAGCCAAGGTGTGTTTCAAGAGACCCAGTACTTC,CASSQGVFQETQYF
NA,TRBV15,TRBD1,TRBJ1-4,TGTGCCACCAATCAGGGGGTCAGGGAAAAACTGTTTTTT,CATNQGVREKLFF
NA,TRBV6-1,TRBD1,TRBJ2-7,TGTGCCAGCAGTGACGGGACAGGGGCCCCCTACGAGCAGTACTTC,CASSDGTGAPYEQYF
few,TRBV28,TRBD2,TRBJ2-7,TGTGCCAGCAGTCCGGTACTAGCGGGAGTATCGTCCGAGCAGTACTTC,CASSPVLAGVSSEQYF
NA,TRBV4-3,TRBD2,TRBJ2-3,TGCGCCAGCAGCCAAGCCAGCGGGAGGTCAGATACGCAGTATTTT,CASSQASGRSDTQYF
NA,TRBV11-2,TRBD2,TRBJ2-5,TGTGCCAGCAGCCCTCCTTTTGGGACTAGGGGACAGACCCAGTACTTC,CASSPPFGTRGQTQYF
NA,TRBV29-1,TRBD2,TRBJ2-2,TGCAGCGTTGTAGGTAGCGGGAGTAGGTCCGGGGAGCTGTTTTTT,CSVVGSGSRSGELFF
many,TRBV6-5,TRBD1,TRBJ1-5,TGTGCCAGCAGCCTCGGACAGGGGGATCAGCCCCAGCATTTT,CASSLGQGDQPQHF
NA,TRBV6-6,TRBD1,TRBJ2-7,TGTGCCAGCAGTTCCTTAACCGGGACAGGGATCTACGAGCAGTACTTC,CASSSLTGTGIYEQYF
once,TRBV18,TRBD1,TRBJ2-7,TGTGCCAGCTCACCACCTGCGACAGGGGTTTTGCCCGAGCAGTACTTC,CASSPPATGVLPEQYF
once,TRBV28,NA,TRBJ2-2,TGTGCCAGCAGCTATAGGGGAACCGGGGAGCTGTTTTTT,CASSYRGTGELFF
NA,TRBV27,NA,TRBJ1-3,TGTGCCAGCAGTTTAGACGGGGACTCTGGAAACACCATATATTTT,CASSLDGDSGNTIYF
NA,TRBV5-4,TRBD2,TRBJ2-1,TGTGCCAGCAGCGGGGGACTAGCGGGAGTACGAAATGAGCAGTTCTTC,CASSGGLAGVRNEQFF
NA,TRBV27,NA,TRBJ2-1,TGTGCCAGCAGTTTAGGGGTGTCCCGCTACAATGAGCAGTTCTTC,CASSLGVSRYNEQFF